The rows below give T cell receptor beta chains drawn from one sample of a study of control samples from healthy donors and cancer patients. Profiling relied on immunoSEQ multiplex PCR, and the TCRdb table lists in-frame clones only, not all of them. Of around 100,000 clones in the sample, around nine tenths were seen once. The sequencing input was blood. The receptors come from a man aged 25 to 40 in good health. Each CDR3 is given with its conserved first and last residue. The D gene is left open where the match is weak. Only part of the rows carry a size: once, few, many, or a class if the clone is expanded.

D gene | J gene | V gene | clone size | CDR3 protein | CDR3 DNA
TRBD1 | TRBJ2-2 | TRBV24-1 | . | CATGGQANTGELFF | TGTGCCACCGGGGGACAGGCGAACACCGGGGAGCTGTTTTTT
. | TRBJ1-1 | TRBV12-3/TRBV12-4 | . | CASRGGTEAFF | TGTGCCAGCAGGGGTGGGACTGAAGCTTTCTTT
. | TRBJ1-1 | TRBV5-4 | . | CASSSTPGTEAFF | TGTGCCAGCAGCTCGACACCGGGCACTGAAGCTTTCTTT
TRBD1 | TRBJ2-5 | TRBV7-3 | . | CASSLRGPGGGEETQYF | TGTGCCAGCAGCCTCAGGGGGCCAGGGGGCGGGGAAGAGACCCAGTACTTC
. | TRBJ1-1 | TRBV5-5 | . | CASSFGFTEAFF | TGTGCCAGCAGCTTCGGGTTCACTGAAGCTTTCTTT
TRBD2 | TRBJ2-1 | TRBV9 | . | CASSVLDGRALYNEQFF | TGTGCCAGCAGCGTATTGGACGGGAGGGCCCTCTACAATGAGCAGTTCTTC
. | TRBJ1-2 | TRBV5-4 | . | CASSLATSGYGYTF | TGTGCCAGCAGCTTGGCGACATCCGGCTATGGCTACACCTTC
. | TRBJ2-1 | TRBV30 | . | CAWSSTEQFF | TGTGCCTGGAGTTCGACTGAGCAGTTCTTC
. | TRBJ1-1 | TRBV6-5 | . | CASRTSHSEAFF | TGTGCCAGCAGAACGAGTCACAGTGAAGCTTTCTTT
. | TRBJ2-5 | TRBV10-1 | once | CASSETQHGGTQYF | TGCGCCAGCAGTGAGACTCAACATGGGGGGACCCAGTACTTC
. | TRBJ1-2 | TRBV5-1 | . | CASSLPPGHRNYGYTF | TGCGCCAGCAGCTTACCTCCGGGACACCGTAACTATGGCTACACCTTC
TRBD1 | TRBJ1-4 | TRBV5-1 | . | CASSLTGTGFEKLFF | TGCGCCAGCAGCTTGACCGGGACAGGGTTTGAAAAACTGTTTTTT
. | TRBJ2-5 | TRBV2 | . | CASIRNPQETQYF | TGTGCCAGCATTAGAAACCCTCAAGAGACCCAGTACTTC
. | TRBJ1-5 | TRBV3-1/TRBV3-2 | . | CASSRGSGDQPQHF | TGTGCCAGCAGTCGGGGATCTGGAGATCAGCCCCAGCATTTT
. | TRBJ1-4 | TRBV7-9 | . | CASSQAGVTNEKLFF | TGTGCCAGCAGCCAAGCAGGGGTGACTAATGAAAAACTGTTTTTT
. | TRBJ2-7 | TRBV7-9 | . | CASSSNPSYEQYF | TGTGCCAGCAGTTCTAATCCCTCCTACGAGCAGTACTTC
. | TRBJ1-5 | TRBV19 | . | CASSKAFGQQNNQPQHF | TGTGCCAGTAGTAAGGCTTTCGGACAGCAAAACAATCAGCCCCAGCATTTT
. | TRBJ1-6 | TRBV3-1/TRBV3-2 | few | CASSQGVGGPPLHF | TGTGCCAGCAGCCAAGGGGTCGGGGGCCCACCCCTCCACTTT
TRBD1 | TRBJ1-4 | TRBV5-1 | . | CASSFGTGRTNEKLFF | TGCGCCAGCAGCTTCGGGACAGGGAGAACTAATGAAAAACTGTTTTTT
TRBD2 | TRBJ2-2 | TRBV18 | . | CASSPSGSQNTGELFF | TGTGCCAGCTCACCTAGCGGGAGCCAGAACACCGGGGAGCTGTTTTTT
. | TRBJ2-3 | TRBV19 | . | CASSMGQGTDTQYF | TGTGCCAGTAGTATGGGGCAGGGGACAGATACGCAGTATTTT
TRBD2 | TRBJ2-3 | TRBV7-2 | . | CASSLGWSAGEGDTQYF | TGTGCCAGCAGCTTAGGATGGTCCGCGGGAGAGGGAGATACGCAGTATTTT
. | TRBJ2-7 | TRBV6-6 | . | CASSYSTVKNEQYF | TGTGCCAGCAGTTACTCGACAGTCAAGAACGAGCAGTACTTC
TRBD1 | TRBJ1-2 | TRBV7-9 | . | CASSLPSGQLYGYTF | TGTGCCAGCAGCTTACCGTCGGGACAGCTCTATGGCTACACCTTC
. | TRBJ2-5 | TRBV14 | . | CASSQDYWDTEETQYF | TGTGCCAGCAGCCAAGATTATTGGGACACAGAAGAGACCCAGTACTTC
TRBD2 | TRBJ2-1 | TRBV10-1 | . | CASSDSGGSYNEQFF | TGCGCCAGCAGTGACTCGGGGGGAAGCTACAATGAGCAGTTCTTC
TRBD2 | TRBJ2-1 | TRBV19 | . | CASSRTSGGAVSSYNEQFF | TGTGCCAGTAGCCGGACTAGCGGGGGGGCCGTAAGCTCCTACAATGAGCAGTTCTTC
. | TRBJ1-2 | TRBV4-3 | . | CASSQVGGSSSGYTF | TGCGCCAGCAGCCAAGTCGGAGGTTCTTCCTCTGGCTACACCTTC
TRBD2 | TRBJ2-3 | TRBV19 | . | CASSMEASGTSGFWDTQYF | TGTGCCAGTAGTATGGAAGCATCGGGGACTAGCGGCTTCTGGGATACGCAGTATTTT
. | TRBJ2-5 | TRBV30 | . | CAWRGRLGQYQETQYF | TGTGCCTGGAGGGGTCGTCTCGGCCAGTACCAAGAGACCCAGTACTTC
. | TRBJ2-2 | TRBV28 | . | CASERWESGELFF | TGTGCCAGCGAACGATGGGAGTCCGGGGAGCTGTTTTTT
. | TRBJ2-1 | TRBV5-5 | . | CASSSLQGYYNEQFF | TGTGCCAGCAGCAGCCTACAGGGATACTACAATGAGCAGTTCTTC
. | TRBJ2-1 | TRBV5-8 | once | CASSLARTPGGEQFF | TGTGCCAGCAGCTTAGCCCGGACCCCCGGGGGTGAGCAGTTCTTC
. | TRBJ1-5 | TRBV2 | . | CASSEELNQPQHF | TGTGCCAGCAGTGAAGAATTGAATCAGCCCCAGCATTTT
. | TRBJ1-1 | TRBV3-1/TRBV3-2 | . | CASSQESGVGEAFF | TGTGCCAGCAGCCAAGAATCCGGTGTGGGTGAAGCTTTCTTT
TRBD1 | TRBJ2-5 | TRBV10-2 | . | CASKQGGETQYF | TGCGCCAGCAAACAGGGGGGAGAGACCCAGTACTTC
TRBD1 | TRBJ2-2 | TRBV11-3 | . | CASRADREGAGELFF | TGTGCCAGCAGAGCGGACAGGGAAGGTGCCGGGGAGCTGTTTTTT
TRBD2 | TRBJ2-5 | TRBV3-1/TRBV3-2 | . | CASSQFTQIAGAQYF | TGTGCCAGCAGCCAATTCACCCAAATAGCGGGAGCCCAGTACTTC
TRBD1 | TRBJ2-2 | TRBV24-1 | . | CATRGQATTGELFF | TGTGCCACCAGGGGACAGGCCACCACCGGGGAGCTGTTTTTT
TRBD1 | TRBJ1-1 | TRBV7-6 | . | CASSFSTGSNTEAFF | TGTGCCAGCAGCTTCTCGACAGGGTCGAACACTGAAGCTTTCTTT
. | TRBJ1-1 | TRBV27 | . | CASSLVSGEAFF | TGTGCCAGCAGTTTAGTTAGCGGTGAAGCTTTCTTT
TRBD1 | TRBJ2-3 | TRBV4-2 | . | CASSRDREDTQYF | TGTGCCAGCAGCCGGGACAGGGAAGATACGCAGTATTTT